These 18 T cell receptor beta chains were all obtained from the same sample, sequenced in a study of T cells in Graves' hyperthyroidism and ophthalmopathy. Amplification yielded TCR beta CDR3 regions, with RNA transcripts as the source. With the HTBI primer set, the TCR CDR3 went through a first round of RT-PCR. TCRdb redid the calling of the multiplex PCR reads with MiXCR, one entry per CDR3 protein. Among around 300,000 distinct CDR3 sequences listed, around 20% were seen once. Material: blood. These receptor sequences come from a man aged 50-59 years with Graves' ophthalmopathy.

In regard to this clonotype: Since a much larger clone is just one base distant, this may be a read error. The chain carries TRBV3-1 and TRBJ2-7, with TRBD2 identical over 7 bases. V lost 3 bases and J lost 2; bases outside the gene matches: 4. There are 14 residues in the CDR3. CDR1 and CDR2 from the germline V gene are LGHDT and YNNKEL (reference sequence). The CDR3 DNA sequence: TGTGCCAGCAGCCACGCGGGAGACCCCTACGAGCAGTACTTC. Translated, it gives CASSHAGDPYEQYF.

The genes are TRBV14 and TRBJ2-4, with 14 bases that match TRBD2. CDR1 and CDR2 from the germline V gene are SGHDN and FVKESK. Unmatched junction bases numbered 4, after V lost 1 base and J lost 5 bases. The CDR3 has 17 residues. CDR3 nucleotide sequence: TGTGCCAGCAGCCAAGGAAGACTAGCGGGAGGGCAAAACATTCAGTACTTC. Its translation: CASSQGRLAGGQNIQYF.

This clonotype was seen ten or more times. This rearrangement joins TRBV7-2 to TRBJ2-2, with TRBD2 matching over 7 bases. With V trimmed by 2 bases and J by 5 bases, 5 bases remained unmatched. The CDR3 loop spans 15 amino acids. Per germline, CDR1 SGHTA and CDR2 FQGNSA. CDR3 sequence: CASSLRASGTGELFF. In nucleotides, the CDR3 is TGTGCCAGCAGCTTAAGGGCTAGCGGAACCGGGGAGCTGTTTTTT.

A few counts support this clonotype. The V gene is TRBV5-1, the J gene TRBJ2-3; D remains unclear. The CDR3 covers 15 residues. CDR1 is SGHRS, CDR2 YFSETQ, per germline. V was cut by 0 bases and J by 0 bases, with 8 bases left in between. The CDR3 DNA is TGCGCCAGCAGCTTGGCGGGCGCTAGCACAGATACGCAGTATTTT. It translates to CASSLAGASTDTQYF.

This clonotype was seen repeatedly, ten times or more. The V gene is TRBV12-3 or TRBV12-4, the J gene TRBJ2-1, with no clear D. Trimming took 2 bases from V and 6 from J, leaving 11 bases between them. The CDR3 is 14 residues long. CDR3 in amino acids: CASSLRPQVNEQFF. CDR3 DNA sequence: TGTGCCAGCAGTTTACGCCCGCAGGTCAATGAGCAGTTCTTC.

The chain links TRBV6-4 to TRBJ1-2; no reliable D call. The CDR3 has 13 residues. Trimming took 1 base from V and 5 from J, leaving 8 bases between them. The germline gives CDR1 MRHNA, CDR2 SNTAGT. CDR3 sequence reads: CASSDWPPYGYTF. In DNA, the CDR3 is TGTGCCAGCAGTGACTGGCCACCATATGGCTACACCTTC.

This clonotype was recorded at least ten times. The V and J genes are TRBV3-1 and TRBJ2-5; the match to TRBD2 covers 9 bases. Germline trimming cut 5 bases from V and 7 bases from J; bases unmatched to any gene: 8. Germline values: CDR1 LGHDT, CDR2 YNNKEL (reference sequence). This CDR3 region has 14 residues. For the CDR3, the DNA is TGTGCCAGCAGCTCTAGCGGGACCAGGGGGACCCAGTACTTC. It codes for CASSSSGTRGTQYF.

Only a few counts were recorded for this clonotype. V and J are TRBV13 and TRBJ2-1, with TRBD2 matching 14 bases. Germline V gene lookup returns CDR1 PRHDT and CDR2 FYEKMQ (reference sequence). CDR3 length equals 15 residues. V trimming: 4 bases; J trimming: 9 bases; junction bases outside the gene matches: 5. The CDR3 DNA reads TGTGCCAGCAGCTCCGGGACTAGCGGGAGTATTGAGCAGTTCTTC. Protein: CASSSGTSGSIEQFF. Using reference TRBV13 and TRBJ2-1 for the parts outside the CDR3, the full variable domain is AAGVIQSPRHLIKEKRETATLKCYPIPRHDTVYWYQQGPGQDPQFLISFYEKMQSDKGSIPDRFSAQQFSDYHSELNMSSLELGDSALYFCASSSGTSGSIEQFFGPGTRLTVL.

This clonotype was detected ten times or more. V is TRBV11-2 and J is TRBJ1-2; 9 bases are a match to TRBD1. The V gene's germline CDR1 is SGHAT and CDR2 FQNNGV. With V trimmed by 2 bases and J by 6 bases, 7 bases remained unmatched. This CDR3 spans 15 amino acids. The CDR3 spells CASSLFRDRVDGYTF. For the CDR3, the DNA is TGTGCCAGCAGCTTATTCCGGGACAGGGTTGATGGCTACACCTTC.

The chain uses TRBV9 and TRBJ2-3; 11 bases fit TRBD2. Germline trimming cut 0 bases from V and 4 bases from J; bases unmatched to any gene: 1. CDR1 is SGDLS and CDR2 is YYNGEE in the germline V gene. This CDR3 comprises 15 residues. CDR3 sequence reads: CASSVDSGRADTQYF. The CDR3 nucleotides read TGTGCCAGCAGCGTAGATAGCGGGAGGGCAGATACGCAGTATTTT.

This clonotype was observed many times. V usage is TRBV18 and J usage is TRBJ2-7, with 9 bases identical to TRBD1. This CDR3 has 14 amino acids. V trimming: 6 bases; J trimming: 4 bases; junction bases outside the gene matches: 7. The germline V gene has CDR1 KGHSH and CDR2 LQKENI. CDR3 in DNA: TGTGCCAGCTCCACAGGGGGCCGCTGGTACGAGCAGTACTTC. Amino acids: CASSTGGRWYEQYF.

This clonotype was seen many times. This chain links TRBV20-1 with TRBJ2-7, with 7 bases identical to TRBD1. CDR3 length: 13 amino acids. J gave up 2 bases and V 6 bases, and 7 bases lay outside the gene matches. Germline V CDR1 and CDR2: DFQATT, SNEGSKA (reference sequence). CDR3 DNA: TGCAGTGCGACCCTGGACAGGACCTACGAGCAGTACTTC. It is translated as CSATLDRTYEQYF.

This clonotype showed up many times. This chain connects TRBV5-1 to TRBJ1-5; 9 nucleotides agree with TRBD1. The CDR3 runs to 14 residues. V lost 4 bases and J lost 5; bases outside the gene matches: 4. From germline, CDR1 is SGHRS and CDR2 YFSETQ. CDR3 nucleotides: TGCGCCAGCAGCAAGGACAGGGGAGATCAGCCCCAGCATTTT. Translated, it gives CASSKDRGDQPQHF. Supplemented by reference TRBV5-1 and TRBJ1-5, the full variable domain reads KAGVTQTPRYLIKTRGQQVTLSCSPISGHRSVSWYQQTPGQGLQFLFEYFSETQRNKGNFPGRFSGRQFSNSRSEMNVSTLELGDSALYLCASSKDRGDQPQHFGDGTRLSIL.

This clonotype was detected many times. V usage is TRBV2 and J usage is TRBJ2-2, with 9 bases matching TRBD2. The CDR3 covers 16 residues. In germline, CDR1 is SNHLY, CDR2 FYNNEI. The junction had 8 bases not matched to a gene; V was cut back by 2 bases and J by 7 bases. The CDR3 loop reads CASSETSGRRSGELFF. The DNA of the CDR3 is TGTGCCAGCAGTGAAACCAGCGGGAGGAGGAGCGGGGAGCTGTTTTTT.

This clonotype was seen at least ten times. The V call is TRBV18, the J call TRBJ1-1, with TRBD1 matching over 7 bases. V trimming: 2 bases; J trimming: 2 bases; junction bases outside the gene matches: 5. The germline CDR1 and CDR2 sequences are KGHSH and LQKENI. This CDR3 has 15 amino acids. The CDR3 loop reads CASSPSTGANTEAFF. For the CDR3, the DNA is TGTGCCAGCTCACCATCAACAGGGGCCAACACTGAAGCTTTCTTT.

The J gene is TRBJ2-3, the V gene TRBV6-1, with a tentative D call TRBD2 (5 bases). V gave up 8 bases and J gave up 0 bases, with 9 bases separating them. This CDR3 comprises 13 residues. Germline V gene lookup returns CDR1 MNHNS and CDR2 SASEGT. CDR3 region: CASRGPSTDTQYF. In DNA form, the CDR3 reads TGTGCCAGCCGGGGTCCTAGCACAGATACGCAGTATTTT.

The rearrangement joins TRBV2 to TRBJ2-7, with no clear D. V lost 0 bases and J 2 bases, leaving 14 bases between the germline ends. Germline CDR1 and CDR2: SNHLY and FYNNEI. CDR3 length equals 16 residues. This chain's CDR3 is CASSEALRPTTYEQYF. DNA for the CDR3: TGTGCCAGCAGTGAAGCGCTTCGGCCTACGACCTACGAGCAGTACTTC.

This clonotype showed up many times. The V gene is TRBV6-1, the J gene TRBJ1-2; the D gene is possibly TRBD1 (5 bases). Trimming left V 6 bases short and J 4 bases short, with 9 bases between. This CDR3 contains 12 residues. CDR1 is MNHNS and CDR2 is SASEGT in the germline V gene. In nucleotides, the CDR3 is TGTGCCAGCAGGAAAGACAGCTATGGCTACACCTTC. The encoded protein is CASRKDSYGYTF.